Below, one TCR beta chain is given with its context. Its antigen is still unknown. No much larger clone exists at a distance of one base, and base qualities are not known. CDR1 and CDR2, looked up from the germline V gene (reference sequence), are MNHEY and SMNVEV. Trimming at the junction amounts to 6 bases on V and 6 bases on J, and the germline ends lie 19 bases apart. From cysteine to phenylalanine, the CDR3 is 15 amino acids long. Just the 45-base CDR3 DNA is kept, in frame starting at base 1. The sample is drawn from a study of lymphopenia after photon versus proton radiotherapy (dated by TCRdb to the late 2010s). Turning to the overall study: In patients with gastrointestinal tumors who developed high-grade lymphopenia, the study compared the immunological effects of photon radiation therapy with those of proton radiation therapy. A cohort of around 21 patients with gastrointestinal tumors who received either photon or proton therapy and subsequently developed lymphopenia was included. The study aimed to characterize how the two radiation modalities differ in their impact on the immune system.

General study outcomes and caveats: Once the lymphocyte count had reached its nadir, the repertoires of photon-treated patients showed oligoclonal expansion, particularly of CD8+ Temra cells, and this expansion drove the decline in diversity. The authors looked at the survival association only in patients who died, and they framed better survival with proton therapy as a possibility rather than a demonstrated result. During treatment, patients who received proton therapy stayed relatively stable, whereas patients who received photon therapy lost naive T cells and TCR diversity and gained effector/memory populations. Across the cohort, an inverse correlation was found between a larger post-nadir drop in TCR diversity and overall survival time among patients who died.

The method was the immunoSEQ multiplex PCR assay. T cell repertoires were profiled by deep sequencing of rearranged TCR beta loci, alongside multiparametric flow cytometry. Sourced from immuneACCESS, this table was stored by TCRdb with only in-frame sequences that have V and J called. A share of the clones is absent; for the studies checked, an unresolved V gene accounts for under half, and the remainder has no known explanation. For this sample the table gives about 39,000 clones, of which more than 85% were detected only once. The ten largest account for about 15% of the sample. Recombination connected TRBV27 to TRBJ2-3, and possibly TRBD1, on 6 matching bases. This receptor was identified in a man between 60 and 75 years old with cholangiocarcinoma. The source was peripheral blood, collected from a patient treated with photon-based radiotherapy. The CDR3 is CASSSWGRGRDTQYF. The bases are TGTGCCAGCAGCTCCTGGGGCAGGGGTAGGGATACGCAGTATTTT.